These T cell receptor beta chains were read from a single sample in a study of T-cell memory formation after mild COVID-19. TCRdb passed the 5' RACE reads through MiXCR, listing each CDR3 protein once. The repertoire has approximately 400,000 distinct CDR3 sequences, approximately 19% of them found once; the top ten carry around a fifth. Sequenced: PBMCs or a T cell subset sorted from them (not recorded which). Every receptor here comes from a man aged 18-30 years who had mild COVID-19 (a few samples of this study predate the infection). Cell type and time point are not known. Both conserved end residues are part of each CDR3. A D gene is named only where the DNA matches it firmly. Expanded clones are given a class, and other clones once, few, many or no size at all.

abundance | j_gene | d_gene | v_gene | CDR3nt | CDR3aa
few | TRBJ2-2 | NA | TRBV3-1 | TGTGCCAGCAGCCAAGTCTGGGGAGGTCGGACCGGGGAGCTGTTTTTT | CASSQVWGGRTGELFF
few | TRBJ2-1 | TRBD1 | TRBV5-1 | TGCGCCAGCACCACCGGGACAGTATACAATGAGCAGTTCTTC | CASTTGTVYNEQFF
NA | TRBJ1-1 | NA | TRBV5-1 | TGCGCCAGCAGCTTTACCAGGGAGAACACTGAAGCTTTCTTT | CASSFTRENTEAFF
NA | TRBJ2-5 | NA | TRBV12-3/TRBV12-4 | TGTGCCAGCAGTCCCCGCTTGGGGGCCCAAGAGACCCAGTACTTC | CASSPRLGAQETQYF
few | TRBJ1-5 | NA | TRBV12-3/TRBV12-4 | TGTGCCAGCACCTCGGGGGGCAATCAGCCCCAGCATTTT | CASTSGGNQPQHF
few | TRBJ2-7 | NA | TRBV5-6 | TGTGCCAGCAGCTTGGGGATAGGGTCGGTCGAGCAGTACTTC | CASSLGIGSVEQYF
many | TRBJ2-7 | NA | TRBV6-6 | TGTGCCAGCAGTTACTCGAGGACAGCGGCCTACGAGCAGTACTTC | CASSYSRTAAYEQYF
NA | TRBJ2-1 | NA | TRBV29-1 | TGCAGCGTTGAACTGGGGGACCCTCTATCCTACAATGAGCAGTTCTTC | CSVELGDPLSYNEQFF
NA | TRBJ2-2 | TRBD1 | TRBV4-2 | TGTGCCAGCAGCCAGGGGACAGGGATCAACACCGGGGAGCTGTTTTTT | CASSQGTGINTGELFF
few | TRBJ2-7 | TRBD1 | TRBV4-3 | TGCGCCAGCAGCCTACACGGACAGGGTCCCTACGAGCAGTACTTC | CASSLHGQGPYEQYF
few | TRBJ2-2 | NA | TRBV4-2 | TGTGCCAGCAGCCAAGATTCAGGGTCGAGCACCGGGGAGCTGTTTTTT | CASSQDSGSSTGELFF
NA | TRBJ1-2 | NA | TRBV29-1 | TGCAGCGTTGACTGGGGATCGGGTGATGGCTACACCTTC | CSVDWGSGDGYTF
few | TRBJ1-1 | NA | TRBV5-8 | TGTGCCAGCAGCCATTTCGAGAGAGGGACTGAAGCTTTCTTT | CASSHFERGTEAFF
many | TRBJ1-2 | NA | TRBV7-2 | TGTGACAGCAGCTTTTTAATTACAGGGTCGAATGGCTACACCTTC | CDSSFLITGSNGYTF
many | TRBJ2-1 | NA | TRBV7-9 | TGTGCCAGCAGCTATCTCGGGCGTGAGCAGTTCTTC | CASSYLGREQFF
many | TRBJ1-1 | NA | TRBV12-3/TRBV12-4 | TGTGCCAGCAGCCCGGGGCAGTGGGCTGAAGCTTTCTTT | CASSPGQWAEAFF
few | TRBJ1-1 | NA | TRBV4-3 | TGCGCCAGCAGCCATTACGGGGTCCGGAACACTGAAGCTTTCTTT | CASSHYGVRNTEAFF